These T cell receptor beta chains were read from a single sample in a study of OX40 agonist ivuxolimab in advanced cancers. The data were produced by immunoSEQ multiplex PCR, yet TCRdb's version contains in-frame clones alone and is incomplete. The table lists roughly 50,000 clones, 75% to 90% of them singletons. The sample was CD4+ or CD8+ T cells sorted from blood, taken in a trial of the OX40 agonist ivuxolimab. The receptors come from an adult with an advanced solid tumor such as melanoma, head and neck, liver or kidney cancer. CDR3s include the opening cysteine and the closing phenylalanine or tryptophan. Each record gives: D gene, V gene, J gene, clone size, CDR3 protein, CDR3 DNA. The D gene is left open where the match is weak. Clone size is stated in some rows and not others, as once, few, many or a class when expanded.

D: NA
V: TRBV2
J: TRBJ2-2
size: NA
CDR3: CASRSSNTGELFF
DNA: TGTGCCAGCAGGAGCTCGAACACCGGGGAGCTGTTTTTT

D: NA
V: TRBV5-4
J: TRBJ2-5
size: NA
CDR3: CASSLDIEETQYF
DNA: TGTGCCAGCAGCTTGGACATTGAAGAGACCCAGTACTTC

D: TRBD1
V: TRBV7-2
J: TRBJ1-2
size: NA
CDR3: CASSLVQGEGYTF
DNA: TGTGCCAGCAGCTTAGTCCAGGGGGAAGGCTACACCTTC

D: TRBD1
V: TRBV6-6
J: TRBJ2-7
size: NA
CDR3: CASRQDRGLYEQYF
DNA: TGTGCCAGTCGTCAGGACAGGGGGCTGTACGAGCAGTACTTC

D: TRBD1
V: TRBV6-5
J: TRBJ2-5
size: few
CDR3: CASSRQGVRGETQYF
DNA: TGTGCCAGCAGTCGACAGGGGGTACGAGGAGAGACCCAGTACTTC

D: NA
V: TRBV28
J: TRBJ1-2
size: NA
CDR3: CASTPGDHYGYTF
DNA: TGTGCCAGCACCCCGGGGGATCACTATGGCTACACCTTC

D: NA
V: TRBV4-1
J: TRBJ1-4
size: NA
CDR3: CASSQDMRGRTGEKLFF
DNA: TGCGCCAGCAGCCAAGATATGCGCGGGAGAACGGGTGAAAAACTGTTTTTT

D: TRBD2
V: TRBV5-4
J: TRBJ2-5
size: NA
CDR3: CASSLPAGGQETQYF
DNA: TGTGCCAGCAGCCTACCAGCGGGGGGACAAGAGACCCAGTACTTC

D: NA
V: TRBV12-2
J: TRBJ2-1
size: NA
CDR3: CASRFSQSGQFDNEQFF
DNA: TGTGCAAGTCGCTTCTCCCAATCGGGACAGTTCGATAATGAGCAGTTCTTC

D: TRBD1
V: TRBV9
J: TRBJ2-1
size: NA
CDR3: CASSRLPDRGNEQFF
DNA: TGTGCCAGCAGTCGCCTCCCAGACAGGGGCAATGAGCAGTTCTTC

D: NA
V: TRBV7-2
J: TRBJ1-1
size: NA
CDR3: CASSLAPVNTEAFF
DNA: TGTGCCAGCAGCTTAGCTCCGGTAAACACTGAAGCTTTCTTT

D: NA
V: TRBV5-4
J: TRBJ2-7
size: NA
CDR3: CASSQTSTSYEQYF
DNA: TGCGCCAGCAGCCAGACATCTACCTCCTACGAGCAGTACTTC

D: TRBD2
V: TRBV10-3
J: TRBJ2-1
size: NA
CDR3: CATLAGGGNEQFF
DNA: TGTGCCACCCTAGCGGGGGGTGGCAATGAGCAGTTCTTC

D: NA
V: TRBV19
J: TRBJ2-5
size: NA
CDR3: CASSRTGGRWETQYF
DNA: TGTGCCAGTAGCCGGACGGGGGGCCGGTGGGAGACCCAGTACTTC

D: TRBD2
V: TRBV15
J: TRBJ2-5
size: NA
CDR3: CATSRRVGAGGETQYF
DNA: TGTGCCACCAGCAGGCGGGTGGGAGCGGGAGGGGAGACCCAGTACTTC

D: NA
V: TRBV12-5
J: TRBJ1-2
size: NA
CDR3: CASGLGAVDYGYTF
DNA: TGTGCTAGTGGCCTCGGGGCGGTCGACTATGGCTACACCTTC

D: NA
V: TRBV19
J: TRBJ2-1
size: NA
CDR3: CASRGWGGNYNEQFF
DNA: TGTGCCAGTAGGGGGTGGGGAGGAAACTACAATGAGCAGTTCTTC

D: NA
V: TRBV27
J: TRBJ1-6
size: once
CDR3: CASSLGADSYNSPLHF
DNA: TGTGCCAGCAGTTTAGGCGCAGACTCCTATAATTCACCCCTCCACTTT

D: NA
V: TRBV19
J: TRBJ2-1
size: NA
CDR3: CASSIDPTGSSYNEQFF
DNA: TGTGCCAGTAGTATAGATCCTACTGGGAGCTCCTACAATGAGCAGTTCTTC

D: TRBD2
V: TRBV5-1
J: TRBJ2-1
size: NA
CDR3: CASSSPTSGSYNEQFF
DNA: TGCGCCAGCAGCTCGCCGACTAGCGGCTCCTACAATGAGCAGTTCTTC

D: NA
V: TRBV10-3
J: TRBJ1-2
size: NA
CDR3: CAIRDTLVYTF
DNA: TGTGCCATCAGGGATACTTTGGTCTACACCTTC

D: TRBD2
V: TRBV4-2
J: TRBJ2-7
size: NA
CDR3: CASSQEWTSGLFYEQYF
DNA: TGTGCCAGCAGCCAAGAATGGACTAGCGGGCTTTTCTACGAGCAGTACTTC

D: TRBD1
V: TRBV18
J: TRBJ2-4
size: NA
CDR3: CASSLYRGPAKNIQYF
DNA: TGTGCCAGCTCATTATACAGGGGGCCTGCCAAAAACATTCAGTACTTC

D: NA
V: TRBV6-4
J: TRBJ2-3
size: NA
CDR3: CASSLLGTDTQYF
DNA: TGTGCCAGCAGTCTGCTCGGCACAGATACGCAGTATTTT

D: TRBD2
V: TRBV5-6
J: TRBJ2-3
size: NA
CDR3: CASSLATSDTDTQYF
DNA: TGTGCCAGCAGCTTGGCGACTAGCGACACAGATACGCAGTATTTT

D: NA
V: TRBV27
J: TRBJ1-5
size: once
CDR3: CASSLSRYSNQPQHF
DNA: TGTGCCAGCAGTTTGAGCCGTTATAGCAATCAGCCCCAGCATTTT

D: NA
V: TRBV5-4
J: TRBJ2-5
size: NA
CDR3: CASSLLGIQETQYF
DNA: TGTGCCAGCAGCTTGTTAGGGATTCAAGAGACCCAGTACTTC

D: TRBD1
V: TRBV5-5
J: TRBJ2-3
size: few
CDR3: CASSRDRGSDTQYF
DNA: TGTGCCAGCAGCCGGGACAGGGGATCAGATACGCAGTATTTT

D: TRBD1
V: TRBV5-8
J: TRBJ2-5
size: NA
CDR3: CASSRDSLETQYF
DNA: TGTGCCAGCAGCCGGGACAGCTTGGAGACCCAGTACTTC

D: TRBD2
V: TRBV6-4
J: TRBJ2-3
size: NA
CDR3: CASSEYWTRAPDTQYF
DNA: TGTGCCAGCAGTGAATATTGGACTAGGGCCCCGGATACGCAGTATTTT

D: TRBD1
V: TRBV4-1
J: TRBJ1-2
size: NA
CDR3: CASSYGQGLGGYTF
DNA: TGCGCCAGCAGCTATGGACAGGGTTTAGGTGGCTACACCTTC

D: NA
V: TRBV28
J: TRBJ2-7
size: NA
CDR3: CATTGPPLGYEQYF
DNA: TGTGCCACAACAGGGCCTCCATTGGGCTACGAGCAGTACTTC